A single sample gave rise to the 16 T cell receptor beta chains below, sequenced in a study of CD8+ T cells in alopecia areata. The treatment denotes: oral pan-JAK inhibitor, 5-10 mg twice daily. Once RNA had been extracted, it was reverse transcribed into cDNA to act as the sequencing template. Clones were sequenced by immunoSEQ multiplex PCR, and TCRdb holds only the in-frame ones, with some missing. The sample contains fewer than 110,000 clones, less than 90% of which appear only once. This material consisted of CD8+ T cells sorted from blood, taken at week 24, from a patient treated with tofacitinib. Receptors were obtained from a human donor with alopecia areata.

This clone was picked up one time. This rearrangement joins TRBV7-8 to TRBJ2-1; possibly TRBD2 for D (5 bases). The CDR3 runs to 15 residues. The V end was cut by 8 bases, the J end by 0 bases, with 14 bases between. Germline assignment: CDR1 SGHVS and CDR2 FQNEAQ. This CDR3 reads CASSPLAGSYNEQFF. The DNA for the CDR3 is TGTGCCAGCTCCCCGCTAGCCGGCTCCTACAATGAGCAGTTCTTC. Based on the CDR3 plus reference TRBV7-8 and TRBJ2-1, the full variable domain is GAGVSQSPRYKVAKRGQDVALRCDPISGHVSLFWYQQALGQGPEFLTYFQNEAQLDKSGLPSDRFFAERPEGSVSTLKIQRTQQEDSAVYLCASSPLAGSYNEQFFGPGTRLTVL.

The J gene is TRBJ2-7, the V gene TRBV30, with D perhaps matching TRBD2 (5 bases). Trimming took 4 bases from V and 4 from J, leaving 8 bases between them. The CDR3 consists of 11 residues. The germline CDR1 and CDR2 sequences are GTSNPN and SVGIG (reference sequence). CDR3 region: CAWTEGYEQYF. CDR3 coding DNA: TGTGCCTGGACTGAGGGTTACGAGCAGTACTTC.

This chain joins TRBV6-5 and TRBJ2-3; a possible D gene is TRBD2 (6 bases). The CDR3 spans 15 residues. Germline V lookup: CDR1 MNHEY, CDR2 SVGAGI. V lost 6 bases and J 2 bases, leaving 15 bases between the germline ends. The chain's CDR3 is CASSSARGDTDTQYF. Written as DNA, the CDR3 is TGTGCCAGCAGCAGCGCCCGCGGGGACACAGATACGCAGTATTTT.

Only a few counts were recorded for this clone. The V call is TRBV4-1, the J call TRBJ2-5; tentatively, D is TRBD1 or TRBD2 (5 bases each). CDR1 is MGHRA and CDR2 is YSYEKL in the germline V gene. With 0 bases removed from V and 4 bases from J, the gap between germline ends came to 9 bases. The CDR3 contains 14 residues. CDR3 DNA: TGCGCCAGCAGCCAAGAAGGGGAGAGAGAGACCCAGTACTTC. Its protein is CASSQEGERETQYF.

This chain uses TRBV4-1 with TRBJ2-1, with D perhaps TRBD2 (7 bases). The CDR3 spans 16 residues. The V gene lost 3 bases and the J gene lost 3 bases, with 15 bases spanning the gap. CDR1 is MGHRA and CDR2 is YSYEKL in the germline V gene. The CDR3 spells CASSQEQGGYYNEQFF. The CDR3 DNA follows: TGCGCCAGCAGCCAGGAACAGGGAGGGTACTACAATGAGCAGTTCTTC.

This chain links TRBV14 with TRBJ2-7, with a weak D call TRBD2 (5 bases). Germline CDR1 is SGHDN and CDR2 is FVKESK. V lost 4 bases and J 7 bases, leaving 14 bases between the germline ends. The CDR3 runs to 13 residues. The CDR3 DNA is TGTGCCAGCAGCCGTACTAGATTTGGGGAGCAGTACTTC. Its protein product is CASSRTRFGEQYF.

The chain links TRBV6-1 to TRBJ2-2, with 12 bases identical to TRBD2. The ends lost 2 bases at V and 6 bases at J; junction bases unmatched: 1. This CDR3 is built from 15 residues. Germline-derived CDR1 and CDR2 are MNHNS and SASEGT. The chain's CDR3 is CASSELAGGPGELFF. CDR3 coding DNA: TGTGCCAGCAGTGAACTAGCGGGGGGGCCCGGGGAGCTGTTTTTT.

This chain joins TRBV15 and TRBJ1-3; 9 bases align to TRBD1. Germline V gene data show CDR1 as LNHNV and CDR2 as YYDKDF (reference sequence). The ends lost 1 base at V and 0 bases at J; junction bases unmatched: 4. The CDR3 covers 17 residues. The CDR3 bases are TGTGCCACCAGCAGAGCTAGGACAGGGGCCTCTGGAAACACCATATATTTT. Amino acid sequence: CATSRARTGASGNTIYF.

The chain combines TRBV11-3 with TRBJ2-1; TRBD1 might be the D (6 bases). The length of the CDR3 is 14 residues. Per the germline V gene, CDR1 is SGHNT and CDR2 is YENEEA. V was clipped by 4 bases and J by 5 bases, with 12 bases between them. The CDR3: CASSSRTDHNEQFF. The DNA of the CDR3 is TGTGCCAGCAGCTCCCGGACAGACCACAATGAGCAGTTCTTC.

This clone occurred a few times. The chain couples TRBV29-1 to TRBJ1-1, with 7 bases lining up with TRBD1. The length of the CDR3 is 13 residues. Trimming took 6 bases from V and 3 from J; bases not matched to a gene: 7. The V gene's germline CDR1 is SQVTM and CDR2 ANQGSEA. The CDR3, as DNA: TGCAGCGTCGCGGACAGGTCGGACACTGAAGCTTTCTTT. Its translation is CSVADRSDTEAFF.

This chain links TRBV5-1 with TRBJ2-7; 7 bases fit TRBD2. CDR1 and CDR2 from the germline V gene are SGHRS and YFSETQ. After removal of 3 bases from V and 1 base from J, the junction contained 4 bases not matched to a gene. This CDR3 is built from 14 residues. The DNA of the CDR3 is TGCGCCAGCAGCTCCGGGACTACTTCCTACGAGCAGTACTTC. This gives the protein CASSSGTTSYEQYF.

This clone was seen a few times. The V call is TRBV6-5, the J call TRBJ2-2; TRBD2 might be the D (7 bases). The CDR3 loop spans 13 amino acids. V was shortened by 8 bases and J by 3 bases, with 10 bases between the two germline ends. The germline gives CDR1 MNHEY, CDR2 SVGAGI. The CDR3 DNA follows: TGTGCCAGCGGGGGGGCCTACACCGGGGAGCTGTTTTTT. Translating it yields CASGGAYTGELFF.

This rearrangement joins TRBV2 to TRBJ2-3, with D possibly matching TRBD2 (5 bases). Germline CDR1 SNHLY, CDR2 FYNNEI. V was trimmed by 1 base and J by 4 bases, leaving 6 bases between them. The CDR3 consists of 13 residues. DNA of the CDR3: TGTGCCAGCAGTGAAGTCGGGGCAGATACGCAGTATTTT. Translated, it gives CASSEVGADTQYF.

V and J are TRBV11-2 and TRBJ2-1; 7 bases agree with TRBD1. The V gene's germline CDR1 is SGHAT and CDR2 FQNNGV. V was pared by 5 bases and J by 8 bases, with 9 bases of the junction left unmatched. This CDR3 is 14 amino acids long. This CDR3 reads CASSPPRGLYEQFF. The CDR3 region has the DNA TGTGCCAGCAGCCCGCCAAGGGGGCTTTATGAGCAGTTCTTC. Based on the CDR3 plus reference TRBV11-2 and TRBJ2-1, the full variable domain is EAGVAQSPRYKIIEKRQSVAFWCNPISGHATLYWYQQILGQGPKLLIQFQNNGVVDDSQLPKDRFSAERLKGVDSTLKIQPAKLEDSAVYLCASSPPRGLYEQFFGPGTRLTVL.

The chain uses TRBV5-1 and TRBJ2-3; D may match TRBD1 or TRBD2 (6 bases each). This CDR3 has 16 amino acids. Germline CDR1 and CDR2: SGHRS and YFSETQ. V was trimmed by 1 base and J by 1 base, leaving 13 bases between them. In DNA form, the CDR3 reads TGCGCCAGCAGCTTGTGGGGGGCGCAGGGCACAGATACGCAGTATTTT. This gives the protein CASSLWGAQGTDTQYF.

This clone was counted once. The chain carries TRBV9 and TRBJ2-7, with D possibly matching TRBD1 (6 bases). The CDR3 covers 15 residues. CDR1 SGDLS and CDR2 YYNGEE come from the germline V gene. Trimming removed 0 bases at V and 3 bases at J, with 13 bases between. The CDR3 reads CASSVGGDRFYEQYF. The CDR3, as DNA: TGTGCCAGCAGCGTAGGAGGAGACAGGTTCTACGAGCAGTACTTC.